This is a list of T cell receptor beta chains from one sample in a study of CD8 T cells in ankylosing spondylitis. TCRdb re-analysed the 5' RACE reads in MiXCR, keeping a single row per CDR3 protein. The sample holds around 330,000 distinct CDR3 sequences, approximately 10% seen once. The sequencing input was blood, either unsorted or a sorted T cell fraction (not recorded which). All receptors derive from a female donor with ankylosing spondylitis or in good health (not recorded which). Both conserved end residues are part of each CDR3. A D gene is named only where the DNA matches it firmly. Some rows mark clone size as missing; the rest say once, few, many or name a class of expanded clone.

v_call	j_call	d_call	clone_size	cdr3_aa	cdr3_nt
TRBV27	TRBJ2-3	NA	few	CASSHPSTDTQYF	TGTGCCAGCAGTCACCCTAGCACAGATACGCAGTATTTT
TRBV2	TRBJ1-2	NA	few	CASSEARDNGYTF	TGTGCCAGCAGTGAAGCCAGGGATAATGGCTACACCTTC
TRBV20-1	TRBJ2-1	NA	many	CSARDPNSNEQFF	TGCAGTGCTAGAGATCCCAACTCCAATGAGCAGTTCTTC
TRBV3-1	TRBJ2-5	NA	few	CASSQGIVGETQYF	TGTGCCAGCAGCCAAGGCATCGTGGGGGAGACCCAGTACTTC
TRBV5-1	TRBJ2-3	TRBD1	few	CASSGGQGVADTQYF	TGCGCCAGCAGTGGGGGACAGGGTGTGGCAGATACGCAGTATTTT
TRBV20-1	TRBJ1-4	NA	many	CSVRREGNNEKLFF	TGCAGTGTCCGACGGGAGGGGAATAATGAAAAACTGTTTTTT
TRBV10-3	TRBJ2-2	TRBD1	many	CAIRAGQEAGELFF	TGTGCCATCAGGGCGGGACAGGAGGCCGGGGAGCTGTTTTTT
TRBV5-1	TRBJ2-1	NA	many	CASSLEPLVPVSYNEQFF	TGCGCCAGCAGCTTGGAGCCCCTAGTCCCCGTATCCTACAATGAGCAGTTCTTC
TRBV29-1	TRBJ1-4	NA	many	CSVEDGGELFF	TGCAGCGTTGAAGATGGTGGGGAACTGTTTTTT
TRBV19	TRBJ1-5	TRBD1	few	CASSMTGSGNQPQHF	TGTGCCAGTAGTATGACAGGGTCGGGCAATCAGCCCCAGCATTTT
TRBV3-1	TRBJ2-1	NA	many	CASSQANVPREQFF	TGTGCCAGCAGCCAAGCGAACGTACCTAGGGAGCAGTTCTTC
TRBV20-1	TRBJ2-3	TRBD2	many	CSATSGRVSTDTQYF	TGCAGTGCCACCTCGGGGAGGGTTTCCACAGATACGCAGTATTTT
TRBV7-2	TRBJ2-3	NA	many	CASSLGQNTDTQYF	TGCGCCAGCAGCTTAGGACAGAACACAGATACGCAGTATTTT
TRBV9	TRBJ2-4	NA	many	CASSGSNVGGKNIQYF	TGTGCCAGCAGCGGCTCAAACGTTGGGGGCAAAAACATTCAGTACTTC
TRBV28	TRBJ1-4	NA	many	CASSPVGVLNEKLFF	TGTGCCAGCAGTCCTGTCGGCGTCCTGAATGAAAAACTGTTTTTT
TRBV28	TRBJ1-2	NA	NA	CASSLLQGNNGYTF	TGTGCCAGCAGTTTACTACAGGGTAACAATGGCTACACCTTC
TRBV27	TRBJ2-1	NA	many	CASGKRRDEQFF	TGTGCCAGCGGTAAGAGAAGGGATGAGCAGTTCTTC
TRBV20-1	TRBJ2-5	NA	once	CIAGQLEETQYF	TGCATTGCGGGACAGCTTGAAGAGACCCAGTACTTC
TRBV20-1	TRBJ1-1	NA	many	CSAREDSLMNTEAFF	TGCAGTGCTAGAGAGGACAGCCTCATGAACACTGAAGCTTTCTTT
TRBV7-2	TRBJ2-3	NA	many	CASSFRSSYTDTQYF	TGTGCCAGCAGCTTCAGGTCGTCTTACACAGATACGCAGTATTTT
TRBV4-1	TRBJ1-2	TRBD1	many	CASSQDPGGSSYGYTF	TGCGCCAGCAGCCAAGATCCAGGGGGCAGCAGCTATGGCTACACCTTC
TRBV12-3/TRBV12-4	TRBJ2-1	TRBD2	many	CASSPGTNPLGQFF	TGTGCCAGCAGCCCCGGGACTAACCCTCTCGGGCAGTTCTTC
TRBV20-1	TRBJ2-7	NA	NA	CSARGPEWEQYF	TGCAGTGCTAGAGGGCCCGAGTGGGAGCAGTACTTC
TRBV28	TRBJ2-1	TRBD1	many	CASSPGGGPNEQFF	TGTGCCAGCAGTCCAGGGGGTGGGCCCAATGAGCAGTTCTTC
TRBV5-1	TRBJ2-2	TRBD2	NA	CASHHASREYTGGELLF	TGCGCCAGCCACCACGCCTCGCGGGAGTATACTGGCGGGGAGCTGTTATTT
TRBV6-4	TRBJ2-2	NA	many	CASSAGGNTGELFF	TGTGCCAGCAGTGCCGGGGGGAACACCGGGGAGCTGTTTTTT
TRBV5-1	TRBJ2-1	NA	NA	CASSLRGDRNEQFF	TGCGCCAGCAGCTTGAGGGGGGATCGCAATGAGCAGTTCTTC
TRBV20-1	TRBJ1-6	TRBD1	NA	CSAKDRVNSPLHF	TGCAGTGCTAAGGACAGGGTGAATTCACCCCTCCACTTT
TRBV5-1	TRBJ2-7	NA	few	CASSLEAAPIVEQYF	TGCGCCAGCAGCTTGGAGGCAGCCCCTATTGTCGAGCAGTACTTC
TRBV5-1	TRBJ2-2	NA	many	CASNGALDGELFF	TGCGCCAGCAACGGGGCGCTTGACGGGGAGCTGTTTTTT
TRBV10-1	TRBJ2-7	NA	few	CASSGDNGRYEQYF	TGCGCCAGCAGCGGGGACAACGGCCGCTACGAGCAGTACTTC
TRBV20-1	TRBJ2-1	NA	many	CSAEGSSYNEQFF	TGCAGTGCTGAAGGGAGCTCCTACAATGAGCAGTTCTTC
TRBV20-1	TRBJ2-1	NA	NA	CSARWGNEQFF	TGCAGTGCTAGGTGGGGGAATGAGCAGTTCTTC
TRBV12-3/TRBV12-4	TRBJ1-1	NA	few	CASSFSLTRNTEAFF	TGTGCCAGCAGTTTTTCCCTTACTAGAAACACTGAAGCTTTCTTT
TRBV7-9	TRBJ2-3	NA	few	CASSSAGTWADTQYF	TGTGCCAGCAGCTCCGCCGGGACCTGGGCAGATACGCAGTATTTT
TRBV6-1	TRBJ2-1	TRBD2	many	CASSQGLGQFF	TGTGCCAGCAGTCAGGGACTAGGGCAGTTCTTC
TRBV29-1	TRBJ1-1	TRBD1	many	CSVDYRGGNTEAFF	TGCAGCGTTGACTACAGGGGGGGGAACACTGAAGCTTTCTTT
TRBV18	TRBJ2-7	NA	many	CASSPRAVSGEQYF	TGTGCCAGCTCACCACGGGCGGTTTCGGGGGAGCAGTACTTC
TRBV12-3/TRBV12-4	TRBJ1-5	NA	many	CASSLWAANQPQHF	TGTGCCAGCAGTTTGTGGGCCGCGAATCAGCCCCAGCATTTT
TRBV28	TRBJ1-1	NA	NA	CASSKKGGGEAFF	TGTGCCAGCAGCAAGAAGGGTGGAGGTGAAGCTTTCTTT
TRBV7-2	TRBJ2-3	NA	NA	CASSPVRGTQYF	TGTGCCAGCAGCCCGGTGAGAGGCACGCAGTATTTT
TRBV5-1	TRBJ2-7	TRBD2	many	CASSSAGAKYEQYF	TGCGCCAGCAGCTCAGCGGGAGCGAAATACGAGCAGTACTTC
TRBV11-1	TRBJ2-3	TRBD1	few	CASSPGEVRQGLRTDTQYF	TGTGCCAGCAGCCCCGGGGAAGTTAGACAGGGGCTCCGCACAGATACGCAGTATTTT
TRBV5-1	TRBJ2-2	TRBD2	many	CASSLPASGNTGELFF	TGCGCCAGCAGCTTGCCTGCTAGCGGAAACACCGGGGAGCTGTTTTTT
TRBV9	TRBJ2-2	NA	many	CASSVGGGNTGELFF	TGTGCCAGCAGCGTAGGTGGGGGAAACACCGGGGAGCTGTTTTTT
TRBV10-3	TRBJ2-1	NA	many	CAISGNRRGGGYNEQFF	TGTGCCATCAGTGGGAACCGACGGGGCGGAGGTTACAATGAGCAGTTCTTC
TRBV7-2	TRBJ2-3	NA	many	CASSLTQGRIGDTQYF	TGTGCCAGCAGCTTAACGCAGGGGAGGATTGGAGATACGCAGTATTTT
TRBV10-3	TRBJ2-7	NA	many	CAISAQAYEQYF	TGTGCCATCAGTGCACAGGCCTACGAGCAGTACTTC
TRBV7-6	TRBJ2-5	TRBD2	NA	CASSWPLAGRRQETQYF	TGTGCCAGCAGCTGGCCCCTAGCGGGGAGGCGTCAAGAGACCCAGTACTTC
TRBV19	TRBJ1-5	TRBD1	many	CASTPTGGWNQPQHF	TGTGCCAGTACACCTACAGGGGGTTGGAATCAGCCCCAGCATTTT
TRBV11-2	TRBJ2-3	TRBD2	few	CASSAQPGGTSGTDTQYF	TGTGCCAGCAGCGCCCAACCGGGGGGGACTAGCGGCACAGATACGCAGTATTTT
TRBV3-1	TRBJ1-6	NA	NA	CASTAGHLNSPLHF	TGTGCCAGCACCGCGGGACACCTTAATTCACCCCTCCACTTT
TRBV7-9	TRBJ2-7	TRBD1	NA	CASTLMGQATYEQYF	TGTGCCAGCACCCTCATGGGACAGGCAACCTACGAGCAGTACTTC
TRBV20-1	TRBJ1-5	TRBD1	many	CSVQGQNPNQPQHF	TGCAGTGTTCAGGGACAGAACCCTAATCAGCCCCAGCATTTT
TRBV29-1	TRBJ2-3	NA	many	CSVESLKDTQYF	TGCAGCGTTGAATCGTTGAAGGATACGCAGTATTTT
TRBV29-1	TRBJ2-3	NA	few	CSADRDGPTDTQYF	TGCAGCGCCGACCGGGACGGCCCCACAGATACGCAGTATTTT
TRBV5-4	TRBJ2-3	TRBD2	many	CASSFGLAATDTQYF	TGTGCCAGCAGCTTCGGACTAGCGGCGACAGATACGCAGTATTTT